Here is one TCR beta chain with its context. Between the trimmed V and J ends, which lost 5 bases and 0 bases, there was a span of 10 bases. Germline CDR1 is SGHRS and CDR2 is YFSETQ. The CDR3 consists of 14 residues. The data belong to a study of T cells of healthy individuals. TCRdb itself ran the 5' RACE reads through MiXCR, one entry per CDR3 protein. The sample holds tens of thousands of distinct CDR3 sequences, 3.5% to 5.5% seen once. The clonotype originates from a human donor in good health. The rearrangement links TRBV5-1 to TRBJ2-3; a possible D gene is TRBD2 (5 bases). This chain's CDR3 is CASSRRTSTDTQYF. CDR3 bases: TGCGCCAGCAGTAGGCGGACTAGCACAGATACGCAGTATTTT.